These T cell receptor beta chains were read from a single sample in a study of T cell repertoires in cytomegalovirus infection. TCRdb itself ran the reads through MiXCR, one entry per CDR3 protein. This sample has 680,000 or so distinct CDR3 sequences, with approximately 40% found just once. Material for sequencing was PBMCs. These receptor sequences come from a human donor in good health (CMV status not recorded). Some clones in this sample may be carry-over from other donors' samples. Both conserved end residues are part of each CDR3. Each record gives: V gene, clone size, J gene, D gene, CDR3 protein, CDR3 DNA. The D gene is left open where the match is weak. The size entry is marked missing in some rows and otherwise reads once, few, many or a size class.

TRBV7-2	many	TRBJ2-2	NA	CASSLVGTPNFLNTGELFF	TGTGCCAGCAGCTTAGTAGGGACCCCGAATTTTTTGAACACCGGGGAGCTGTTTTTT
TRBV7-8	few	TRBJ2-3	NA	CASSLGVTRADTQYF	TGTGCCAGCAGCTTAGGGGTGACTAGGGCAGATACGCAGTATTTT
TRBV6-5	NA	TRBJ2-1	TRBD1	CASSYTGVVDEQFF	TGTGCCAGCAGTTACACAGGGGTCGTAGATGAGCAGTTCTTC
TRBV19	few	TRBJ2-1	NA	CASTPEGENLHEQFF	TGTGCCAGTACCCCGGAAGGGGAGAACCTCCATGAGCAGTTCTTC
TRBV7-6	many	TRBJ2-2	TRBD1	CASSWTGSGELFF	TGTGCCAGCAGTTGGACAGGGTCCGGGGAGCTGTTTTTT
TRBV6-6	NA	TRBJ1-5	NA	CASSYSNRDSNQPQHF	TGTGCCAGCAGTTATTCAAACAGGGATAGCAATCAGCCCCAGCATTTT
TRBV19	NA	TRBJ2-1	NA	CASTHGPGSGNEQFF	TGTGCCAGTACCCACGGCCCAGGGTCTGGCAATGAGCAGTTCTTC
TRBV7-9	many	TRBJ2-3	TRBD1	CASSPGQVLTDTQYF	TGTGCCAGCAGCCCGGGACAGGTCCTCACAGATACGCAGTATTTT
TRBV5-6	few	TRBJ2-2	NA	CASSFQRLNTGELFF	TGTGCCAGCAGCTTTCAACGGTTAAACACCGGGGAGCTGTTTTTT
TRBV4-1	few	TRBJ1-1	TRBD1	CASSPQGEAEAFF	TGCGCCAGCAGCCCACAGGGGGAGGCTGAAGCTTTCTTT
TRBV20-1	NA	TRBJ2-1	NA	CSAWGALSSYNERFF	TGCAGTGCTTGGGGGGCGCTAAGCTCCTACAATGAGCGGTTCTTC
TRBV6-1	NA	TRBJ2-5	NA	CASSTGGAETQYF	TGTGCCAGCAGTACGGGCGGGGCGGAGACCCAGTACTTC
TRBV12-3/TRBV12-4	many	TRBJ1-2	NA	CASSPDRRYGYTF	TGTGCCAGCAGTCCAGACAGGCGCTATGGCTACACCTTC
TRBV5-1	NA	TRBJ1-4	NA	CASSGGGGPGTLNEKLFF	TGCGCCAGCAGCGGCGGGGGGGGTCCAGGGACCCTTAATGAAAAACTGTTTTTT
TRBV20-1	NA	TRBJ2-7	TRBD2	CSASGAIEREGAYEQYF	TGCAGTGCTAGCGGCGCCATCGAGCGGGAGGGTGCCTACGAGCAGTACTTC
TRBV7-2	many	TRBJ2-1	TRBD2	CASSLAMREWYNEQFF	TGTGCCAGCAGCTTAGCGATGCGGGAGTGGTACAATGAGCAGTTCTTC
TRBV10-3	few	TRBJ2-7	TRBD2	CAISGSIAASGSYEQYF	TGTGCCATCAGTGGTTCGATCGCCGCTAGCGGCTCCTACGAGCAGTACTTC
TRBV2	NA	TRBJ2-1	NA	CASSDWAGGYNEQFF	TGTGCCAGCAGTGACTGGGCGGGCGGGTACAATGAGCAGTTCTTC
TRBV4-1	NA	TRBJ2-6	NA	CASSQGEMRAGANVLTF	TGTGCCAGCAGCCAAGGGGAAATGCGGGCCGGGGCCAACGTCCTGACTTTC
TRBV12-3/TRBV12-4	few	TRBJ2-2	TRBD1	CASSLRSGTGNTGELFF	TGTGCCAGCAGTTTGCGGTCCGGGACAGGGAACACCGGGGAGCTGTTTTTT
TRBV7-2	many	TRBJ1-1	NA	CASSLTHRTHRNANTEAFF	TGTGCCAGCAGCCTCACCCATCGAACTCACAGGAATGCCAACACTGAAGCTTTCTTT
TRBV7-9	NA	TRBJ2-5	NA	CASKAPARETQYF	TGTGCCAGCAAAGCCCCGGCGAGAGAGACCCAGTACTTC
TRBV6-2/TRBV6-3	NA	TRBJ2-2	NA	CASSSGRLNTGELFF	TGTGCCAGCAGTTCCGGGCGGCTGAACACCGGGGAGCTGTTTTTT
TRBV11-2	NA	TRBJ1-5	NA	CASSQEWSGVKHF	TGTGCCAGCAGCCAAGAGTGGAGTGGGGTGAAGCATTTT
TRBV20-1	few	TRBJ2-1	TRBD2	CSAAGTRNNEQFF	TGCAGTGCTGCCGGGACTAGAAACAATGAGCAGTTCTTC
TRBV5-7	NA	TRBJ1-1	TRBD1	CASSLVVSGQGGTAAFF	TGTGCCAGCAGCTTGGTGGTATCGGGACAGGGGGGCACTGCCGCTTTCTTT